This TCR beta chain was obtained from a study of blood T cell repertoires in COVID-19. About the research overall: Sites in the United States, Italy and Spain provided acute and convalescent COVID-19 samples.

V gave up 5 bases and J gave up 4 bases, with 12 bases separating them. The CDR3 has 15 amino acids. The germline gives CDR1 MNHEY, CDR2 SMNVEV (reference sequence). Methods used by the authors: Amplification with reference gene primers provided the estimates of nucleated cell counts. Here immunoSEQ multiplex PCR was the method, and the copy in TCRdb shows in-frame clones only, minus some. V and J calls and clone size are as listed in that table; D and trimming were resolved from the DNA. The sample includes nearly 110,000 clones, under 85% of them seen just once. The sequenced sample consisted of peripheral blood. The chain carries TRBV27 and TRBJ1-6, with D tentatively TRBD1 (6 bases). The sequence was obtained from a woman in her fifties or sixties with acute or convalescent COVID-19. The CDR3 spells CASSPQGFYNSPLHF. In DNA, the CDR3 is TGTGCCAGCAGTCCCCAGGGGTTTTATAATTCACCCCTCCACTTT.